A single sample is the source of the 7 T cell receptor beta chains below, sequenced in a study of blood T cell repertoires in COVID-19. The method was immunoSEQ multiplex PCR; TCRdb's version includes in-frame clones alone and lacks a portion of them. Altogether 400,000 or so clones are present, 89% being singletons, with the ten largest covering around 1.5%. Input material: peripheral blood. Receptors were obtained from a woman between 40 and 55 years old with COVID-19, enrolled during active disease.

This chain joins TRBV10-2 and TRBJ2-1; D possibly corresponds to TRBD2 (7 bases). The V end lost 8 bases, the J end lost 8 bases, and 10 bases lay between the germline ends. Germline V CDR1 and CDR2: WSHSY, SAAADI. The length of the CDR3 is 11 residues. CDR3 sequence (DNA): TGCGCCAGCGGGGGGGGCCATGAGCAGTTCTTC. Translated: CASGGGHEQFF.

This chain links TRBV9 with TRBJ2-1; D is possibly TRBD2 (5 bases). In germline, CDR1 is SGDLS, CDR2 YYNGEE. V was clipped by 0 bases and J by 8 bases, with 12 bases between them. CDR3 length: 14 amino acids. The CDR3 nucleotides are TGTGCCAGCAGCGTAGAGGATTCGGGGTATGAGCAGTTCTTC. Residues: CASSVEDSGYEQFF.

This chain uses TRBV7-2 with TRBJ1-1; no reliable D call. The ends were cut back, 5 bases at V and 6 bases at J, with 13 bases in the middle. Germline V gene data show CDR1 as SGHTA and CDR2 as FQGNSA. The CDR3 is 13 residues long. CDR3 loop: CASSPRREAEAFF. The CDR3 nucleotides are TGTGCCAGCAGCCCCCGGCGGGAGGCTGAAGCTTTCTTT.

CDR3 nucleotides: TGTGCCAGTAGTACCTCGGGAGGGGCCGGGAATGAGCAGTTCTTC. This gives the protein CASSTSGGAGNEQFF. The chain links TRBV19 to TRBJ2-1, with 8 bases aligning to TRBD2. This CDR3 has 15 residues. CDR1 LNHDA and CDR2 SQIVND come from the germline V gene (reference sequence). V trimming: 4 bases; J trimming: 7 bases; junction bases outside the gene matches: 9.

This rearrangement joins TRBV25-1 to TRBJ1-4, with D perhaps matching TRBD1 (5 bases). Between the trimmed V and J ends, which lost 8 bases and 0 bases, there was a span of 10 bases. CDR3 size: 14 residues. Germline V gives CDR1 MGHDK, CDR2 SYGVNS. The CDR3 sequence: CASAATATNEKLFF. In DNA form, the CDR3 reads TGTGCCAGCGCGGCGACAGCAACTAATGAAAAACTGTTTTTT. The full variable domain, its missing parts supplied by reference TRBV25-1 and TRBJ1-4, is EADIYQTPRYLVIGTGKKITLECSQTMGHDKMYWYQQDPGMELHLIHYSYGVNSTEKGDLSSESTVSRIRTEHFPLTLESARPSHTSQYLCASAATATNEKLFFGSGTQLSVL.

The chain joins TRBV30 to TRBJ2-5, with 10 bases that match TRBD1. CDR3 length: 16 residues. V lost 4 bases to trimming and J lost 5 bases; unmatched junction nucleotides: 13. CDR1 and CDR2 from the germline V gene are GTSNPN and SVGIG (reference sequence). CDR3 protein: CAWNDPGQGRRETQYF. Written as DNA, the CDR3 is TGTGCCTGGAACGACCCGGGACAGGGGCGACGGGAGACCCAGTACTTC.

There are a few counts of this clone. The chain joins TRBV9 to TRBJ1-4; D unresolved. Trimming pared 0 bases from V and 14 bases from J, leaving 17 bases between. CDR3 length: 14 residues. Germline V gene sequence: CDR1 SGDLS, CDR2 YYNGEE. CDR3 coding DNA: TGTGCCAGCAGCGTAGCTCCATCTCCTTCGGGGCTGTTTTTT. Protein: CASSVAPSPSGLFF.